The 4 T cell receptor beta chains below were found in one sample sequenced in a study of OX40 agonist ivuxolimab in advanced cancers. Sequencing was performed with immunoSEQ multiplex PCR; in TCRdb, only in-frame clones are kept and a portion is missing. The table shows some 50,000 clones, with about 88% occurring only once. The input for sequencing was CD4+ or CD8+ T cells sorted from blood, taken in a trial of the OX40 agonist ivuxolimab. The origin of the receptors is an adult with an advanced solid tumor such as melanoma, head and neck, liver or kidney cancer.

This clone was counted between two and nine times. V and J are TRBV29-1 and TRBJ1-2; TRBD1 agrees at 7 bases. Per the germline V gene, CDR1 is SQVTM and CDR2 is ANQGSEA. The CDR3 is made up of 13 amino acids. V was clipped by 5 bases and J by 0 bases; unmatched bases: 3. The CDR3 sequence: CSVHQGANYGYTF. CDR3 in DNA: TGCAGCGTTCACCAGGGGGCTAACTATGGCTACACCTTC.

This clone was observed once. This chain uses TRBV14 with TRBJ1-5; 10 positions match TRBD1. J was trimmed by 3 bases and V by 4 bases; bases with no gene match: 0. The CDR3 length is 14 residues. The germline gives CDR1 SGHDN, CDR2 FVKESK. CDR3 protein: CASSRQGANQPQHF. The DNA for the CDR3 is TGTGCCAGCAGCCGACAGGGGGCCAATCAGCCCCAGCATTTT.

DNA of the CDR3: TGTGCCAGCAGCGAGCCTCGGGGGGCGAACCAAGAGACCCAGTACTTC. This encodes CASSEPRGANQETQYF. This sequence joins TRBV7-9 and TRBJ2-5, with a weak D call TRBD2 (7 bases). Germline CDR1 is SEHNR and CDR2 is FQNEAQ (reference sequence). The CDR3 consists of 16 residues. Between the trimmed V and J ends, which lost 5 bases and 0 bases, there was a span of 16 bases. Full variable domain (remainder filled in from reference TRBV7-9 and TRBJ2-5): DTGVSQNPRHKITKRGQNVTFRCDPISEHNRLYWYRQTLGQGPEFLTYFQNEAQLEKSRLLSDRFSAERPKGSFSTLEIQRTEQGDSAMYLCASSEPRGANQETQYFGPGTRLLVL.

The chain links TRBV5-1 to TRBJ2-2, with TRBD2 matching 12 bases. Germline lookup yields CDR1 SGHRS and CDR2 YFSETQ. The CDR3 runs 14 residues. The V and J ends lost 4 bases and 6 bases, in that order; junction bases with no gene match: 1. The CDR3 DNA follows: TGCGCCAGCAGCGGACTAGCGGGGTCCGGGGAGCTGTTTTTT. Translated: CASSGLAGSGELFF.